A selection of T cell receptor beta chains follows, all from one sample in a study of memory CD4+ T cells and cytomegalovirus serostatus. Clones were read by immunoSEQ multiplex PCR, and TCRdb kept only the in-frame ones, dropping some. The data contain tens of thousands of clones, roughly 84% of them seen just once; the ten biggest clones take up 0.5%. Sequencing was carried out using memory CD4+ T cells from blood. The receptors were gathered from an adult in good health and CMV-seronegative. Some clones in this sample may be carry-over from other donors' samples. The CDR3 runs from the conserved cysteine through the conserved F or W. Fields, in order: J gene, CDR3 length, V gene, D gene, clone size, CDR3 DNA, CDR3 protein. The D gene is left open where the match is weak. A row's size may be missing; if present it is once, few, many or a size class.

TRBJ1-5 | 15 | TRBV10-3 | TRBD1 | . | TGTGCCATCAGTGACTCAGACAGGGGTTATCAGCCCCAGCATTTT | CAISDSDRGYQPQHF
TRBJ2-2 | 15 | TRBV5-4 | . | . | TGTGCCAGCAGCTTGGCAGGAACGGCCACCGGGGAGCTGTTTTTT | CASSLAGTATGELFF
TRBJ2-7 | 15 | TRBV5-5 | TRBD1 | . | TGTGCCAGCAGCTTGGCAACAGGGGGCTTTGCCGAGCAGTACTTC | CASSLATGGFAEQYF
TRBJ2-7 | 13 | TRBV7-9 | . | . | TGTGCCAGCAGCCCCCCCCGGCGGGGAGATTTGACGTTC | CASSPPRRGDLTF
TRBJ1-3 | 13 | TRBV28 | . | . | TGTGCCAGCAAGATGGGGGCTGGAAACACCATATATTTT | CASKMGAGNTIYF
TRBJ1-3 | 13 | TRBV28 | . | . | TGTGCCAGCAGACAGGGTTCTGGAAACACCATATATTTT | CASRQGSGNTIYF
TRBJ1-6 | 16 | TRBV27 | . | . | TGTGCCAGCAGTTCGCCCGCCCGACAGGCTCGGTCACCCCTCCACTTT | CASSSPARQARSPLHF
TRBJ2-1 | 16 | TRBV4-2 | TRBD2 | once | TGTGCCAGCAGCCCCTCGAGCGGGACTTCCTACAATGAGCAGTTCTTC | CASSPSSGTSYNEQFF
TRBJ2-1 | 13 | TRBV6-4 | . | . | TGTGCCAGCAGTCCTGAGGAATACAATGAGCAGTTCTTC | CASSPEEYNEQFF
TRBJ2-3 | 15 | TRBV2 | . | . | TGTGCCAGCAGTGAAGGGAACAGGGTCGCAGATACGCAGTATTTT | CASSEGNRVADTQYF
TRBJ1-3 | 17 | TRBV28 | TRBD1 | . | TGTGCCAGCAGTTTGGAGGACAGGACAGAGATTGGAAACACCATATATTTT | CASSLEDRTEIGNTIYF
TRBJ1-2 | 11 | TRBV28 | . | . | TGTGCCAGCAGTTTTAACTATGGCTACACCTTC | CASSFNYGYTF
TRBJ2-5 | 15 | TRBV5-1 | . | . | TGCGCCAGCAGCTTGGGTACTCGAAGTCAAGAGACCCAGTACTTC | CASSLGTRSQETQYF
TRBJ1-6 | 14 | TRBV30 | . | few | TGTGCCTGGAGGAGGGTCCCTATAAATTCACCCCTCCACTTT | CAWRRVPINSPLHF
TRBJ2-3 | 15 | TRBV5-1 | TRBD1 | once | TGCGCCAGCAGCGTGGGACAGGGGGCTTCAGATACGCAGTATTTT | CASSVGQGASDTQYF
TRBJ2-3 | 16 | TRBV4-2 | TRBD2 | . | TGTGCCAGCAGCCAATCCGGGACTAGAAACACAGATACGCAGTATTTT | CASSQSGTRNTDTQYF
TRBJ2-5 | 17 | TRBV5-1 | . | . | TGCGCCACCTCTCCCACAGGGGTAGCTAGCGGACAGGAGACCCAGTACTTC | CATSPTGVASGQETQYF
TRBJ2-5 | 15 | TRBV15 | . | . | TGTGCCACCAGCAGAGATCGCGGGGTTGGAGAGACCCAGTACTTC | CATSRDRGVGETQYF
TRBJ1-2 | 18 | TRBV5-1 | TRBD1 | . | TGCGCCAGCAGCCCCATCGGGGGACAGGGGACAAAAATGTATGGCTACACCTTC | CASSPIGGQGTKMYGYTF
TRBJ2-3 | 15 | TRBV19 | TRBD2 | . | TGTGCCAGTACCCTGGGACTAGCGGGGCGAGATACGCAGTATTTT | CASTLGLAGRDTQYF
TRBJ2-3 | 16 | TRBV6-6 | TRBD1 | . | TGTGCCAGCAGTTACTCGACAGGGGGCCGAGGAGATACGCAGTATTTT | CASSYSTGGRGDTQYF
TRBJ2-7 | 18 | TRBV5-1 | TRBD2 | . | TGCGCCAGCAGCCCAAGGCTTAGCGGGGACCTTGGCTCCTACGAGCAGTACTTC | CASSPRLSGDLGSYEQYF
TRBJ2-3 | 16 | TRBV5-1 | . | . | TGCGCCAGCAGCTCCGGTGGGGGGGGCAGCACAGATACGCAGTATTTT | CASSSGGGGSTDTQYF
TRBJ1-3 | 17 | TRBV6-1 | . | . | TGTGCCAGCAGTGAACTCCGCGGGGCACCTGCTGGAAACACCATATATTTT | CASSELRGAPAGNTIYF
TRBJ1-2 | 14 | TRBV19 | . | . | TGTGCCAGTAGCCCCGGGGGACAAGTCTATGGCTACACCTTC | CASSPGGQVYGYTF
TRBJ2-1 | 16 | TRBV4-3 | . | . | TGCGCCAGCAGCCTTCACCGGACAGTCCCCTACAATGAGCAGTTCTTC | CASSLHRTVPYNEQFF
TRBJ2-1 | 14 | TRBV5-1 | TRBD2 | . | TGCGCCAGCACCGGACTAGCGGGAGTAGTTGAGCAGTTCTTC | CASTGLAGVVEQFF
TRBJ1-1 | 12 | TRBV6-5 | TRBD1 | . | TGTGCCAGCAGGCGGACAGGGGAGCAAGCTTTCTTT | CASRRTGEQAFF
TRBJ1-2 | 13 | TRBV7-9 | . | . | TGTGCCAGCAGCACAGAGGCTCAATATGGCTACACCTTC | CASSTEAQYGYTF
TRBJ1-3 | 15 | TRBV6-5 | TRBD1 | . | TGTGCCAGCAGCCGTCAGGGGGTTCCTGGAAACACCATATATTTT | CASSRQGVPGNTIYF
TRBJ1-5 | 15 | TRBV7-8 | . | . | TGTGCCAGCAGCTTAGAGAGGGAGAGGATTCAGCCCCAGCATTTT | CASSLERERIQPQHF
TRBJ2-7 | 16 | TRBV18 | TRBD2 | . | TGTGCCAGCTCACCTCAATACGGGAGGGACTCCTACGAGCAGTACTTC | CASSPQYGRDSYEQYF
TRBJ2-7 | 15 | TRBV27 | TRBD2 | . | TGTGCCAGCAGTAGACTAGCGGGCCGCTCCTACGAGCAGTACTTC | CASSRLAGRSYEQYF
TRBJ1-5 | 14 | TRBV28 | . | once | TGTGCCAGCAGTTATAGGGCGGGGCGTCAGCCCCAGCATTTT | CASSYRAGRQPQHF
TRBJ1-5 | 14 | TRBV30 | . | . | TGTGCCTGGAGTGTTGGGATTAATGGTCAGCCCCAGCATTTT | CAWSVGINGQPQHF
TRBJ2-1 | 16 | TRBV27 | TRBD2 | . | TGTGCCAGCAGTAACGTGGCGGGGGGGACCATCAATGAGCAGTTCTTC | CASSNVAGGTINEQFF
TRBJ2-2 | 17 | TRBV28 | . | . | TGTGCCAGCAGCAGTAGTAGACAGATCCCGTACACCGGGGAGCTGTTTTTT | CASSSSRQIPYTGELFF
TRBJ1-1 | 13 | TRBV18 | . | . | TGTGCCAGCTCACCACCGGTGGGGAATGAAGCTTTCTTT | CASSPPVGNEAFF
TRBJ2-4 | 13 | TRBV28 | TRBD1 | few | TGTGCCAGCGGGAGGACAGGGGGCAACATTCAGTACTTC | CASGRTGGNIQYF
TRBJ1-1 | 13 | TRBV6-6 | . | . | TGTGCCAGCAAGGGACAAATGAACACTGAAGCTTTCTTT | CASKGQMNTEAFF
TRBJ2-3 | 15 | TRBV21-1 | . | . | TGTGCCAGCAGCAACCGGGACTACAGTTGGGATACGCAGTATTTT | CASSNRDYSWDTQYF